Listed below are T cell receptor beta chains from one sample, sequenced in a study of technical replicates of blood from a few donors. Generated by immunoSEQ multiplex PCR, the TCRdb table keeps only in-frame clones and is missing some. The sample carries 75,000 to 95,000 clones, under 95% recorded once. The sample comprised T cells isolated from PBMCs. Receptors originate from a human donor in good health. Each CDR3 is given with its conserved first and last residue. D genes are given only for firm matches. A row's size may be missing; if present it is once, few, many or a size class.

D,size,J,V,DNA,CDR3
TRBD1,NA,TRBJ2-1,TRBV11-2,TGTGCCAGCAGGCCCTCCACAGGGGCCAGGGATGAGCAGTTCTTC,CASRPSTGARDEQFF
TRBD1,NA,TRBJ1-6,TRBV7-9,TGTGCCAGCAGTCATAGAGGCGACAGGGGGCTTTCCTATAATTCACCCCTCCACTTT,CASSHRGDRGLSYNSPLHF
NA,NA,TRBJ2-1,TRBV19,TGTGCCAGTAGTATTCTGGGGGGACTTTCCTACAATGAGCAGTTCTTC,CASSILGGLSYNEQFF
TRBD1,once,TRBJ1-5,TRBV4-1,TGCGCCAGCAGCCCCGCCAGGCCGGGACAGGGGTCCCAGCCCCAGCATTTT,CASSPARPGQGSQPQHF
NA,NA,TRBJ2-7,TRBV27,TGTGCCAGCAGTTTGAGTATCGAGCAGTACTTC,CASSLSIEQYF
NA,NA,TRBJ2-7,TRBV27,TGTGCCAGCAGTTTATCCCCAGGCGAGCAGTACTTC,CASSLSPGEQYF
NA,NA,TRBJ2-3,TRBV5-1,TGCGCCAGCAGCTTGCTACAGCCCCGCACAGATACGCAGTATTTT,CASSLLQPRTDTQYF
NA,NA,TRBJ2-1,TRBV10-2,TGCGCCACCGCGGAGCGCCCTAATGAGCAGTTCTTC,CATAERPNEQFF
TRBD2,NA,TRBJ2-3,TRBV19,TGTGCCAGTACTCGGGGACTAGTAGGGGCAGATACGCAGTATTTT,CASTRGLVGADTQYF
NA,once,TRBJ2-7,TRBV18,TGTGCCAGCTCACAACTTGACGAGCAGTACTTC,CASSQLDEQYF
NA,NA,TRBJ2-3,TRBV30,TGTGCCTGGACCGGGGGTACAGATACGCAGTATTTT,CAWTGGTDTQYF